This TCR beta chain is drawn from a study of T cells in localized non-small cell lung cancer. The study, taken as a whole, reports: Adjacent lung tissue had a median approximately 57 of the top 100 clones found in the tumor. The highest T cell clonality was in uninvolved adjacent lung, above tumor.

Germline V gene sequence: CDR1 SGHNT, CDR2 YYREEE (reference sequence). Trimming took 0 bases from V and 4 from J; bases not matched to a gene: 5. CDR3 length equals 15 residues. Notes on this clone: As yet, its antigen is unknown.

The protocol was immunoSEQ multiplex PCR, while the TCRdb copy is restricted to in-frame clones and leaves out a portion. The sample shows roughly 76,000 clones, about three quarters of them seen only once. The TCR was taken from a man aged 35 to 69 with stage II squamous cell lung carcinoma. The source material was PBMCs, sampled before any cancer treatment. This rearrangement joins TRBV5-4 to TRBJ1-2; TRBD1 aligns across 8 bases. This CDR3 reads CASSLVAGGSYGYTF. CDR3 in DNA: TGTGCCAGCAGCTTGGTGGCAGGGGGCAGCTATGGCTACACCTTC.